These T cell receptor beta chains were read from a single sample in a study of radiotherapy plus CTLA-4 blockade in lung cancer. The protocol was immunoSEQ multiplex PCR, while the TCRdb copy is restricted to in-frame clones and leaves out a portion. Here the sample spans 80,000 to 95,000 clones, roughly four fifths being singletons. This material consisted of peripheral blood, taken from a patient treated with radiotherapy plus ipilimumab. These receptors all come from a human donor with non-small cell lung cancer who had stable disease on radiotherapy plus ipilimumab. Each CDR3 is given with its conserved first and last residue. Fields, in order: CDR3 length, J gene, V gene, CDR3 protein.

>14|TRBJ2-7|TRBV6-8
CASSWVEGGDEQYF
>13|TRBJ1-5|TRBV19
CASSIAGHQPQHF
>15|TRBJ2-7|TRBV6-5
CASSYSPRGPYEQYF
>14|TRBJ2-3|TRBV11-2
CASSFGQGGDTQYF
>15|TRBJ1-4|TRBV19
CASSVAGTGDEKLFF
>15|TRBJ2-1|TRBV27
CASSLGGAFVSEQFF
>14|TRBJ1-2|TRBV5-1
CASSLVGGREGYTF
>13|TRBJ2-5|TRBV18
CASGTPFQETQYF
>14|TRBJ2-7|TRBV2
CASSDRDRGDEQYF
>15|TRBJ1-4|TRBV11-2
CASSLVVTGAVKLFF
>14|TRBJ2-7|TRBV9
CASSVDGRGYEQYF
>17|TRBJ1-3|TRBV5-1
CASSPGRLYDLGNTIYF